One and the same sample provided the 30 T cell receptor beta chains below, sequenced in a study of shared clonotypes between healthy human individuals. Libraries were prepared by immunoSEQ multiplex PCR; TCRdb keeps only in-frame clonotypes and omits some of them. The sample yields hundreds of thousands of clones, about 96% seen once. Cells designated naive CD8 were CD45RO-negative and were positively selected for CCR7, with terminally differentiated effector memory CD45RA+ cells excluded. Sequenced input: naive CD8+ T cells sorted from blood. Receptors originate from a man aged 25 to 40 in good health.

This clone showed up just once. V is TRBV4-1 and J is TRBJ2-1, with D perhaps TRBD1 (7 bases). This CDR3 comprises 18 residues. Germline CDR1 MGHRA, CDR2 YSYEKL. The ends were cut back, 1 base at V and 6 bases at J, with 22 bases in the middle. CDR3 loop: CASSQVSLGQGGLNEQFF. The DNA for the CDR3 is TGCGCCAGCAGCCAAGTGTCCCTTGGGCAGGGGGGTCTCAATGAGCAGTTCTTC.

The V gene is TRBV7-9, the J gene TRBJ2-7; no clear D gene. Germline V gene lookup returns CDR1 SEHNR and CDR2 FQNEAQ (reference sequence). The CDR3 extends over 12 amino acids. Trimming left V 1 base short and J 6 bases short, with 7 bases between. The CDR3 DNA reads TGTGCCAGCAGCTTAGACCGCTCCGAGCAGTACTTC. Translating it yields CASSLDRSEQYF.

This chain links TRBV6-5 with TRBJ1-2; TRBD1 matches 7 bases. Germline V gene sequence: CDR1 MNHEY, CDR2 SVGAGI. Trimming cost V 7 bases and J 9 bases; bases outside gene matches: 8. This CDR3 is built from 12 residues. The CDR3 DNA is TGTGCCAGCACCGACAGGGCGGATAGCTACACCTTC. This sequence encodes CASTDRADSYTF.

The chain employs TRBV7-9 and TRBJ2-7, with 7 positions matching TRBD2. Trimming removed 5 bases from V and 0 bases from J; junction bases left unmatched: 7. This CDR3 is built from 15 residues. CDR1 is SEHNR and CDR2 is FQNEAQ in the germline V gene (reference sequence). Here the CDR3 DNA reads TGTGCCAGCAGCCAAGGACTAGTCAGCTCCTACGAGCAGTACTTC. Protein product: CASSQGLVSSYEQYF.

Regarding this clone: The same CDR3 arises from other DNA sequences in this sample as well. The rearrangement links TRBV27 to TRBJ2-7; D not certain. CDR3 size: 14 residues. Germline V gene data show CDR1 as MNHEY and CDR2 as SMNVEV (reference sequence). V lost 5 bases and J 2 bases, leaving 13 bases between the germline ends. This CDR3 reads CASSPGPTPYEQYF. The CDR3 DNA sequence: TGTGCCAGCAGTCCCGGACCGACACCCTACGAGCAGTACTTC.

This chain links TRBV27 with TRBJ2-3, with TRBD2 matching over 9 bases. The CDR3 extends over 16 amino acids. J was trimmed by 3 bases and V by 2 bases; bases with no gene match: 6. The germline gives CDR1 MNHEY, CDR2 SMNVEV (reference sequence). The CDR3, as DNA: TGTGCCAGCAGTTTACTGACTAGCGGAGATACAGATACGCAGTATTTT. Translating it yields CASSLLTSGDTDTQYF.

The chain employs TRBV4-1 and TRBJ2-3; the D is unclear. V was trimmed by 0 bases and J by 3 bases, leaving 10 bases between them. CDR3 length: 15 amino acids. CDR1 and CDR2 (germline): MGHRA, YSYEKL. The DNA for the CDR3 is TGCGCCAGCAGCCAAGAAGTAGGTCTGACAGATACGCAGTATTTT. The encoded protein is CASSQEVGLTDTQYF.

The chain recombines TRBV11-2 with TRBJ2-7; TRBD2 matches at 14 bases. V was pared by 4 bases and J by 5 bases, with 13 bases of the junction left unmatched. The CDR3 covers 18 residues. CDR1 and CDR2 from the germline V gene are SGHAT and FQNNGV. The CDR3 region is CASSSKGTSGSVYDEQYF. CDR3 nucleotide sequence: TGTGCCAGCAGCTCAAAAGGGACTAGCGGGAGTGTTTATGACGAGCAGTACTTC. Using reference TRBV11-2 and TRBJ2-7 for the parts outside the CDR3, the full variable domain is EAGVAQSPRYKIIEKRQSVAFWCNPISGHATLYWYQQILGQGPKLLIQFQNNGVVDDSQLPKDRFSAERLKGVDSTLKIQPAKLEDSAVYLCASSSKGTSGSVYDEQYFGPGTRLTVT.

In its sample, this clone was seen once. The CDR3, as DNA: TGCAGCGTTGACTCCTACGGGTCTGGCACAGATACGCAGTATTTT. Translated, it gives CSVDSYGSGTDTQYF. This chain joins TRBV29-1 and TRBJ2-3; D remains ambiguous. V was trimmed by 3 bases and J by 1 base, leaving 14 bases between them. This CDR3 spans 15 amino acids. The germline gives CDR1 SQVTM, CDR2 ANQGSEA.

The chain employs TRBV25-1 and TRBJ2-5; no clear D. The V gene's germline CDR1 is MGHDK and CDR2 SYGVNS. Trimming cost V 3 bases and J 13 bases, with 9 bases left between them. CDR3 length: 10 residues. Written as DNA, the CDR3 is TGTGCCAGCAGTGACGGTGGATGGTACTTC. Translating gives CASSDGGWYF.

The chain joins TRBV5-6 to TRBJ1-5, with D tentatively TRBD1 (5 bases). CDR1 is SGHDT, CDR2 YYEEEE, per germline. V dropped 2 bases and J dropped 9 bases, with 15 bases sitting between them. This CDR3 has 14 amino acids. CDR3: CASSLGSGIGPQHF. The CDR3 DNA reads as TGTGCCAGCAGCTTAGGGTCAGGGATTGGGCCCCAGCATTTT.

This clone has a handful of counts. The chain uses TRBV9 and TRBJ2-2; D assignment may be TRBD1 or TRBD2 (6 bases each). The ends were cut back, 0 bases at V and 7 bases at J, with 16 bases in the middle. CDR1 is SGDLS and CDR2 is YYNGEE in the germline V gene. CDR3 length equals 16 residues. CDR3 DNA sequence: TGTGCCAGCAGCGTAGAGCTTAGGGGGGCTTTCGGGGAGCTGTTTTTT. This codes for CASSVELRGAFGELFF.

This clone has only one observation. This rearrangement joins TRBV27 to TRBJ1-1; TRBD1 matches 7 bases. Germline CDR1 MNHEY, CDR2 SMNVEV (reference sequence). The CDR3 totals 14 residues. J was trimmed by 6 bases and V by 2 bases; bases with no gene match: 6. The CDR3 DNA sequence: TGTGCCAGCAGTTTAGGCGACAGGGTGTCTGAAGCTTTCTTT. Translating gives CASSLGDRVSEAFF.

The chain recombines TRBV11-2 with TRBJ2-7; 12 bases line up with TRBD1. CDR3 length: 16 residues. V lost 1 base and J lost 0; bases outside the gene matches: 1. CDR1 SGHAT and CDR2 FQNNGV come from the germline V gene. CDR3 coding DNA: TGTGCCAGCAGCTTAGGGGACAGGGGGCCCTCCTACGAGCAGTACTTC. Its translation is CASSLGDRGPSYEQYF. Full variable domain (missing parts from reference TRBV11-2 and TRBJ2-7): EAGVAQSPRYKIIEKRQSVAFWCNPISGHATLYWYQQILGQGPKLLIQFQNNGVVDDSQLPKDRFSAERLKGVDSTLKIQPAKLEDSAVYLCASSLGDRGPSYEQYFGPGTRLTVT.

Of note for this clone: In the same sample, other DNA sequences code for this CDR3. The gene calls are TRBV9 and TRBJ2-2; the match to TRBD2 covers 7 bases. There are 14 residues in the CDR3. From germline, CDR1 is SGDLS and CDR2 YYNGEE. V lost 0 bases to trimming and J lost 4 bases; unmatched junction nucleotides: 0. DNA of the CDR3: TGTGCCAGCAGCGTAGAGCGGGGCACCGGGGAGCTGTTTTTT. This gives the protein CASSVERGTGELFF.

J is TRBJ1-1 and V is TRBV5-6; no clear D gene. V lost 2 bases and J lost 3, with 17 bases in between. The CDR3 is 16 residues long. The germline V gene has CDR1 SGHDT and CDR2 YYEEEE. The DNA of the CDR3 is TGTGCCAGCAGCTTATTTTGGGCGGAAGAAGACACTGAAGCTTTCTTT. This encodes CASSLFWAEEDTEAFF.

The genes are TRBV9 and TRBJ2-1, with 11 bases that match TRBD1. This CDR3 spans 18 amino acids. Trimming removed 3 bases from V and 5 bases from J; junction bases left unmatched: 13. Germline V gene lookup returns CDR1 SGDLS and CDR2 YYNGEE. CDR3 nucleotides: TGTGCCAGCAGCGGACGGACAGGGGGCCCCGTGGGGGACAATGAGCAGTTCTTC. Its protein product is CASSGRTGGPVGDNEQFF.

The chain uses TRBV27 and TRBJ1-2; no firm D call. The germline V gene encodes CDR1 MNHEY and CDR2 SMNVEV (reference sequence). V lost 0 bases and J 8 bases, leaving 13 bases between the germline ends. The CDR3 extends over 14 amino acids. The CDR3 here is CASSLSMAGRGYTF. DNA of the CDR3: TGTGCCAGCAGTTTATCGATGGCCGGACGAGGCTACACCTTC.

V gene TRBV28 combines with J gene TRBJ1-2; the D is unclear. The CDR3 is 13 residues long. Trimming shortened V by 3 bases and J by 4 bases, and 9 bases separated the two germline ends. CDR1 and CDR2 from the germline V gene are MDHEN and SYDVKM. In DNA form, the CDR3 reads TGTGCCAGCAGTTTGCCCGTCAGCTATGGCTACACCTTC. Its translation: CASSLPVSYGYTF.

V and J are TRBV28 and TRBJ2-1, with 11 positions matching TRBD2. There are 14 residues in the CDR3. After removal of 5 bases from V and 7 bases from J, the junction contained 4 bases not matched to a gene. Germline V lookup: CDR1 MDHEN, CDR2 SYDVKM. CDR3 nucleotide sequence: TGTGCCAGCAGTATCTGGACTAGCGGGAATGAGCAGTTCTTC. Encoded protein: CASSIWTSGNEQFF.

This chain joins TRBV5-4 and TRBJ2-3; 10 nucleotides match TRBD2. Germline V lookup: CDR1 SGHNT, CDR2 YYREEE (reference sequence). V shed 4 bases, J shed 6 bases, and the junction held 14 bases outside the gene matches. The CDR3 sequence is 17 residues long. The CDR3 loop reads CASSPPLAGVSSDTQYF. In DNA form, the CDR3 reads TGTGCCAGCAGCCCGCCCCTAGCGGGGGTCTCGTCGGATACGCAGTATTTT.

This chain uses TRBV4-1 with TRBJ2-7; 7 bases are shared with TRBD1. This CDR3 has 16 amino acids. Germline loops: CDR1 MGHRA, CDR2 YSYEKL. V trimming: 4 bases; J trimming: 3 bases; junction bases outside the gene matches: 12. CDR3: CASSRDWPGQSYEQYF. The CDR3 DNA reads TGCGCCAGCAGCCGCGACTGGCCGGGACAGAGCTACGAGCAGTACTTC.

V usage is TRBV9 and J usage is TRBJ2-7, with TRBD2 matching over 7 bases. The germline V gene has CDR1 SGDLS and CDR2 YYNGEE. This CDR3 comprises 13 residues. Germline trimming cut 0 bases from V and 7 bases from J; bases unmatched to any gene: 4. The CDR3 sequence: CASSVADGGEQYF. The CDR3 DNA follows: TGTGCCAGCAGCGTAGCCGACGGGGGGGAGCAGTACTTC.

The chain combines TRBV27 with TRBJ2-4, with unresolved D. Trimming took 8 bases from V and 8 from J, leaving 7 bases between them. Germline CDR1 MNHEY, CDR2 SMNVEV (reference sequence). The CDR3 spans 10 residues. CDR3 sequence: CASGRYIQYF. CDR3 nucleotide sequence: TGTGCCAGCGGGCGATACATTCAGTACTTC.

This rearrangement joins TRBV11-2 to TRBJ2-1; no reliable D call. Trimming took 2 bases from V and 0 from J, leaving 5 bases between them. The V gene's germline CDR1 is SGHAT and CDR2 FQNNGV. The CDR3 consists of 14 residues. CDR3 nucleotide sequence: TGTGCCAGCAGCTTAAAGGGCTCCTACAATGAGCAGTTCTTC. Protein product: CASSLKGSYNEQFF.

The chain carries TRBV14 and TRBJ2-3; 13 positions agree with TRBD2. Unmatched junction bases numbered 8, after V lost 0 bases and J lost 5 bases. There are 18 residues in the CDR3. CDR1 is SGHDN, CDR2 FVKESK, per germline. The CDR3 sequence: CASSQDTERLAGGDTQYF. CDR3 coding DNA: TGTGCCAGCAGCCAAGACACCGAACGACTAGCGGGAGGAGATACGCAGTATTTT.

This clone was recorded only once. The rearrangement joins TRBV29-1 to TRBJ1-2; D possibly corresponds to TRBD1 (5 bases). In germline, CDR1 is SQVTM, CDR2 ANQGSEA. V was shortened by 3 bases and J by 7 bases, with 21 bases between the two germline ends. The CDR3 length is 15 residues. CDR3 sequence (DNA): TGCAGCGTTGACATGAGGGACTCCGAAGCATCTGGCTACACCTTC. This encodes CSVDMRDSEASGYTF.

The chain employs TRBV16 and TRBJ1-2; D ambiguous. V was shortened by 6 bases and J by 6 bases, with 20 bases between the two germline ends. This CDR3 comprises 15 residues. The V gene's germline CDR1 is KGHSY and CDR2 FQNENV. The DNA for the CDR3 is TGTGCCAGCAGAAGGCCCCCACGGGGTTCAGATGGCTACACCTTC. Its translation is CASRRPPRGSDGYTF.

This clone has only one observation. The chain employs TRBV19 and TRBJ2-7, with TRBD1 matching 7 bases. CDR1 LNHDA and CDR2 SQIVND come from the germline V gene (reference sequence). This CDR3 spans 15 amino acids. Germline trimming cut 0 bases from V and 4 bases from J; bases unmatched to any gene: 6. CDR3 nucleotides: TGTGCCAGTAGTATAGACTACGGGGACAGTTACGAGCAGTACTTC. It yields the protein CASSIDYGDSYEQYF.

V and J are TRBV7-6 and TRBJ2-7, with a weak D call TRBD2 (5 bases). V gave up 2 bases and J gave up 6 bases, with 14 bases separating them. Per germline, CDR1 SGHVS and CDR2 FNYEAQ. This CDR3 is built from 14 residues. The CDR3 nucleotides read TGTGCCAGCAGCTTAACCGGTGACGGGATCGAGCAGTACTTC. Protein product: CASSLTGDGIEQYF.